This entry describes one TCR beta chain. Method: immunoSEQ multiplex PCR; TCRdb's copy keeps in-frame clones and lacks some. The sample has almost 700,000 clones, about 92% seen once; the top ten hold approximately 24%. The sample comes from a study of shared clonotypes between healthy human individuals. Terminally differentiated effector memory CD45RA+ cells were excluded by CCR7 positive selection of CD45RO-negative cells. CDR1 is MNHEY, CDR2 SMNVEV, per germline (reference sequence). CDR3 size: 16 residues. V lost 4 bases and J lost 5; bases outside the gene matches: 13. The V call is TRBV27, the J call TRBJ2-7, with TRBD2 matching over 8 bases. Sequencing used naive CD8+ T cells sorted from blood. The source of this sequence is a man younger than 45 in good health. The CDR3 DNA sequence: TGTGCCAGCAGTTACCTTGGTAGCGGGAACGCCGACGAGCAGTACTTC. It translates to CASSYLGSGNADEQYF.